The rows below give T cell receptor beta chains drawn from one sample of a study of T-cell memory formation after mild COVID-19. TCRdb reanalysed the 5' RACE reads using MiXCR and keeps one entry per CDR3 protein. Of about 560,000 distinct CDR3 sequences in the sample, less than 25% were seen once. Sequenced input: PBMCs or a T cell subset sorted from them (not recorded which). The receptors stem from an adult woman who had mild COVID-19 (a few samples of this study predate the infection). Cell type and time point are not known. Both conserved end residues are trimmed from each CDR3. Clone size is shown for a subset of rows, as once, few, many or a class of expanded clone.

TRBV20-1 | . | SARVNTAGNSPLH
TRBV21-1 | . | ASSKVGRGDGYT
TRBV7-9 | many | ASFRTGGYEQY
TRBV21-1 | once | ASSKEGASYPQQPQH
TRBV18 | . | ASSPASLFNYGYT
TRBV12-3/TRBV12-4 | few | ASSSGPPSTDTQY
TRBV19 | few | ASSLTRESYGYT
TRBV20-1 | . | SADGGARNEQF
TRBV14 | . | ASSQVASPEPYEQY
TRBV7-6 | . | ASSVLDRGRADTQY
TRBV5-6 | many | ASSRGLAGDNEQF
TRBV11-3 | few | ASSPGLDENIQY